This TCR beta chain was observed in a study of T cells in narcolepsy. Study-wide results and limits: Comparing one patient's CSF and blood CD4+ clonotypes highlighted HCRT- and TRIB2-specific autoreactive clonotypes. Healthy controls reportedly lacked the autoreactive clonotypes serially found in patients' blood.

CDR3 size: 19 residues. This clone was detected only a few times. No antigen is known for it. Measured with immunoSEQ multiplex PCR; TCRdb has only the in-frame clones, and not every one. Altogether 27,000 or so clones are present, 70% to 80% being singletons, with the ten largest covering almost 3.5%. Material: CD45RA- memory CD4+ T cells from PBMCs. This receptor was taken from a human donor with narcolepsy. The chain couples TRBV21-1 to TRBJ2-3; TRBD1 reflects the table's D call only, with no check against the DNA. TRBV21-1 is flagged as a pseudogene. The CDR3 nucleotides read TGTGCCAGCAGCAAAGAAATTTGGGACAGGGGTTATCACACAGATACGCAGTATTTT. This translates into CASSKEIWDRGYHTDTQYF.